This TCR beta chain comes out of a study of blood T cell repertoires in COVID-19. Turning to the study itself: Specimens from acute and convalescent COVID-19 originated in the United States, Italy and Spain. PBMCs, B-cell-depleted T cells, or T cells were the source of the cDNA or gDNA that made up the material.

Source study methods: It was from reference gene primer amplification that nucleated cell counts were estimated. Produced via immunoSEQ multiplex PCR; TCRdb's table is partial and in-frame only. From that table come the V and J calls and clone size; the DNA was used to work out D and trimming. This table holds about 42,000 clones, more than 75% found once. The sample was peripheral blood. The sequence was obtained from a man between 65 and 85 years old with active or convalescent COVID-19.

The CDR3 reads CASSSLPGQGNSPLHF. The CDR3 nucleotides read TGTGCCAGCAGCAGCCTTCCGGGACAGGGCAATTCACCCCTCCACTTT. This chain joins TRBV3-1 (or the pseudogene TRBV3-2) and TRBJ1-6, with 9 bases fitting TRBD1. The CDR3 loop spans 16 amino acids. Germline lookup yields CDR1 LGHDT and CDR2 YNNKEL (reference sequence). The V and J ends lost 5 bases and 7 bases, in that order; junction bases with no gene match: 9.